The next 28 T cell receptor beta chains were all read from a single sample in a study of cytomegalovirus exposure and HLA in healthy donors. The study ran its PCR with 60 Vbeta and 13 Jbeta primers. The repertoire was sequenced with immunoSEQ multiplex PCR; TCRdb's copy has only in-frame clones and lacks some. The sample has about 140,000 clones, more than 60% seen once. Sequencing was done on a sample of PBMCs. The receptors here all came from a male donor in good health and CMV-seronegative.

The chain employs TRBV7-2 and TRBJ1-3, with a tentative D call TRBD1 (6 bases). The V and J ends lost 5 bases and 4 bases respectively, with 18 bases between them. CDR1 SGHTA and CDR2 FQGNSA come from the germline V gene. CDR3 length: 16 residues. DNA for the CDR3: TGTGCCAGCAGCAGGATGGGGGGCGGGGGGGGAAACACCATATATTTT. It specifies CASSRMGGGGGNTIYF.

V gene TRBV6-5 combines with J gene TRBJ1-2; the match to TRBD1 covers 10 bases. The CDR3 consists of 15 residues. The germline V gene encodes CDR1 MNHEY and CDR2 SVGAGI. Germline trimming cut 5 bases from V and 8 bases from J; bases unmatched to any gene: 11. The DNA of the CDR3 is TGTGCCAGCAGTAGAACCGGGACAGGGGTAGGGGGCTACACCTTC. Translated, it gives CASSRTGTGVGGYTF.

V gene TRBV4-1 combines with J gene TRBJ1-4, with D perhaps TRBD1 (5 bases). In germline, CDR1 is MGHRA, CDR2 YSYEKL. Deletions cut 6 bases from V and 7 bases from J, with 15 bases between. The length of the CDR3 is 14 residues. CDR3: CASRTGIGSEKLFF. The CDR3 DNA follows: TGCGCCAGCAGAACAGGAATCGGTAGTGAAAAACTGTTTTTT.

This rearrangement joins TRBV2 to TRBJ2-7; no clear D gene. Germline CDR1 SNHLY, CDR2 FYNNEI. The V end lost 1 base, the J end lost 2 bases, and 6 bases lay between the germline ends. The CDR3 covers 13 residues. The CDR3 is CASSEGQTYEQYF. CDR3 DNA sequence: TGTGCCAGCAGTGAAGGTCAGACCTACGAGCAGTACTTC.

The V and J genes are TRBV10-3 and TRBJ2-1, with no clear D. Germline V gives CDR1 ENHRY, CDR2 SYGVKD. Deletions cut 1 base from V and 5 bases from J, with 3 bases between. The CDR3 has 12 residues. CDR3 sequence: CAISEFNNEQFF. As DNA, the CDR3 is TGTGCCATCAGTGAGTTCAACAATGAGCAGTTCTTC.

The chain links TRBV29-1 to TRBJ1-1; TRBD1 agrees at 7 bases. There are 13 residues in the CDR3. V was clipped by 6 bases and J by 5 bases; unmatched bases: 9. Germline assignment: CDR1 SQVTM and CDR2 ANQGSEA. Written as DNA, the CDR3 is TGCAGCGTCCGAACAGGGGTTATGACTGAAGCTTTCTTT. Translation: CSVRTGVMTEAFF.

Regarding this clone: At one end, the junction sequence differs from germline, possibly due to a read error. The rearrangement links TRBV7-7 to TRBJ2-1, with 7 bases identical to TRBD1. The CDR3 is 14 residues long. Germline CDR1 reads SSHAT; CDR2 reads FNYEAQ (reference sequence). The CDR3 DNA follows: TGTGCTAGCAGCTTAGGCAAGGGGGCAGATGAGCAGTTCTTC. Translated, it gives CASSLGKGADEQFF.

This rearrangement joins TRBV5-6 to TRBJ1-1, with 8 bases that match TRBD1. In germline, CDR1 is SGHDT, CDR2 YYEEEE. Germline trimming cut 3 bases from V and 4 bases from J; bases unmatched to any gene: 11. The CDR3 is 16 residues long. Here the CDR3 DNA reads TGTGCCAGCAGCTCACCCGGACAGGGTGGGCGCACTGAAGCTTTCTTT. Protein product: CASSSPGQGGRTEAFF. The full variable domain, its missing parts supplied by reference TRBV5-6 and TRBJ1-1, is DAGVTQSPTHLIKTRGQQVTLRCSPKSGHDTVSWYQQALGQGPQFIFQYYEEEERQRGNFPDRFSGHQFPNYSSELNVNALLLGDSALYLCASSSPGQGGRTEAFFGQGTRLTVV.

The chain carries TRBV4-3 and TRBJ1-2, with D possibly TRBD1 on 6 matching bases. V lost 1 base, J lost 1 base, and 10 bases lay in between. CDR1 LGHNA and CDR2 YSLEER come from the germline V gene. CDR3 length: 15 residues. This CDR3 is CASSQGTAFNYGYTF. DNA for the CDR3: TGCGCCAGCAGCCAAGGGACAGCCTTTAACTATGGCTACACCTTC.

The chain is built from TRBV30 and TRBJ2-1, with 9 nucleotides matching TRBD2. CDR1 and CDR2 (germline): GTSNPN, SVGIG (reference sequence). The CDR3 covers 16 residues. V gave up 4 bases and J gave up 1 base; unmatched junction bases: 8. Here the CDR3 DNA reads TGTGCCTGGACCAGCGGGAGGTTGCCATCCTACAATGAGCAGTTCTTC. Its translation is CAWTSGRLPSYNEQFF.

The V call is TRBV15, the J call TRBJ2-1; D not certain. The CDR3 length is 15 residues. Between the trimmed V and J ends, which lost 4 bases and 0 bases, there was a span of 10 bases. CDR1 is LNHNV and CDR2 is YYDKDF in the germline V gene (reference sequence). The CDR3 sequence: CATSTIQNSYNEQFF. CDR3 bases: TGTGCCACCAGCACCATCCAGAACTCCTACAATGAGCAGTTCTTC.

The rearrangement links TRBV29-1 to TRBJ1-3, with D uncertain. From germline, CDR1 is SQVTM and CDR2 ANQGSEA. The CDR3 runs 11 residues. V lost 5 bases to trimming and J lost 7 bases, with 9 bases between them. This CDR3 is CSVFLRNTIYF. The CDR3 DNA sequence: TGCAGCGTTTTTCTGAGGAACACCATATATTTT.

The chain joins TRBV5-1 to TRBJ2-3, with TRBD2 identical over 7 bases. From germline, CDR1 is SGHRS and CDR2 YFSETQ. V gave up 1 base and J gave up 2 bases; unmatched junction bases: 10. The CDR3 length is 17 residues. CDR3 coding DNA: TGCGCCAGCAGCTTGTACCCAGCTAGCGGCAACACAGATACGCAGTATTTT. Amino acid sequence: CASSLYPASGNTDTQYF.

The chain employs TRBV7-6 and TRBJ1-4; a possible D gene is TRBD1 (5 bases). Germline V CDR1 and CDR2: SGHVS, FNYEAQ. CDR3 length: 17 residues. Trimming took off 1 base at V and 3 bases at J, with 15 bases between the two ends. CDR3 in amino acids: CASSLGAMTVPNEKLFF. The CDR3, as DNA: TGTGCCAGCAGCTTAGGGGCGATGACAGTACCTAATGAAAAACTGTTTTTT.

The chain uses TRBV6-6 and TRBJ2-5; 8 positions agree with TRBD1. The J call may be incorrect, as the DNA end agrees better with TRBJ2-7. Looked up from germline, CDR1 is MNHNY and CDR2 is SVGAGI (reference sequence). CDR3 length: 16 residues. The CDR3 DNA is TGTGCCAGCAGATCCGCAGGGGGCACTCTCTCCTACGAGCAGTACTTC. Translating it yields CASRSAGGTLSYEQYF.

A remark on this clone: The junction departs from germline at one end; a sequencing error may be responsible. CDR3: CSSRTGWANEKLFF. In DNA form, the CDR3 reads TGTTCCAGCAGGACAGGGTGGGCTAATGAAAAACTGTTTTTT. The chain carries TRBV7-9 and TRBJ1-4, with 8 nucleotides matching TRBD1. Germline V CDR1 and CDR2: SEHNR, FQNEAQ (reference sequence). The CDR3 totals 14 residues.

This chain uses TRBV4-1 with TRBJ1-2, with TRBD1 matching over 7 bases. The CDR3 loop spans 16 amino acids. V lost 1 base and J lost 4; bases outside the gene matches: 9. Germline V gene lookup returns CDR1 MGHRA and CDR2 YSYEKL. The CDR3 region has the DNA TGCGCCAGCAGCCAAGGACCGGGACAGACACTCTATGGCTACACCTTC. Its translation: CASSQGPGQTLYGYTF.

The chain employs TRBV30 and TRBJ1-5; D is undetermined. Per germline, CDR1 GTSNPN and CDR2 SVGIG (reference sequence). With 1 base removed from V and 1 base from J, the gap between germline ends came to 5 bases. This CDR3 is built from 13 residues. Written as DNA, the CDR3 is TGTGCCTGGAGTGGTCAAAGCAATCAGCCCCAGCATTTT. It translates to CAWSGQSNQPQHF. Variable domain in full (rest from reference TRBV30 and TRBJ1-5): SQTIHQWPATLVQPVGSPLSLECTVEGTSNPNLYWYRQAAGRGLQLLFYSVGIGQISSEVPQNLSASRPQDRQFILSSKKLLLSDSGFYLCAWSGQSNQPQHFGDGTRLSIL.

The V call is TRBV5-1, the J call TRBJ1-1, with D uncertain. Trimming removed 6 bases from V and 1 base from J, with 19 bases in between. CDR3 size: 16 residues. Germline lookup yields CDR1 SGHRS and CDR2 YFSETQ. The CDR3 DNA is TGCGCCAGCACTATAGCTCACGGCTCCTCGAACACTGAAGCTTTCTTT. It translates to CASTIAHGSSNTEAFF.

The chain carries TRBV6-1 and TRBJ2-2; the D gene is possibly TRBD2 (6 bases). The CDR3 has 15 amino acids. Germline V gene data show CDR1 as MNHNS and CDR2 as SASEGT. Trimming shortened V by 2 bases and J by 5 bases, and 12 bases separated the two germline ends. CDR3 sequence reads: CASSERDLVTGELFF. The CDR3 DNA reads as TGTGCCAGCAGTGAACGGGACTTGGTTACCGGGGAGCTGTTTTTT.

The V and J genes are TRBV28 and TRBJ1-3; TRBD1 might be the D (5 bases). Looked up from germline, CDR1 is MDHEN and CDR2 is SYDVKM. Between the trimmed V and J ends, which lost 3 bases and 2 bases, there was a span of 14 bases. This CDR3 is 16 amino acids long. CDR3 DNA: TGTGCCAGCAGTTTCGGAGGGGAGGTAACTGGAAACACCATATATTTT. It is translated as CASSFGGEVTGNTIYF. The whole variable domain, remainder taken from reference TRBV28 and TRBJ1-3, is DVKVTQSSRYLVKRTGEKVFLECVQDMDHENMFWYRQDPGLGLRLIYFSYDVKMKEKGDIPEGYSVSREKKERFSLILESASTNQTSMYLCASSFGGEVTGNTIYFGEGSWLTVV.

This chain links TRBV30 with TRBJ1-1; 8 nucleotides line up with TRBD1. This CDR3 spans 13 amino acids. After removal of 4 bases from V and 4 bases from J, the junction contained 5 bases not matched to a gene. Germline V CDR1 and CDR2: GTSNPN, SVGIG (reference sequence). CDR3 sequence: CAWTGGDGTEAFF. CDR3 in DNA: TGTGCCTGGACAGGGGGCGACGGCACTGAAGCTTTCTTT.

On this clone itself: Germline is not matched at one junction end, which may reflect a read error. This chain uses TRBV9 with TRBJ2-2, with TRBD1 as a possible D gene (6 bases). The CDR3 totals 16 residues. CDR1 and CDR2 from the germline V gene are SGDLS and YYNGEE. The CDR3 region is CASSVGGLVLTGELLF. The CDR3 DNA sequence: TGTGCCAGCAGCGTAGGGGGGCTAGTTCTCACCGGGGAGCTGCTTTTT.

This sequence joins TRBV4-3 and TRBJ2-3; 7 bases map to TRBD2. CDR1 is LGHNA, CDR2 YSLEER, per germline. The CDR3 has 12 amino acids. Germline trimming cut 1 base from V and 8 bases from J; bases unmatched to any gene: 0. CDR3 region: CASSQAGGTQYF. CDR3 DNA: TGCGCCAGCAGCCAAGCGGGGGGTACGCAGTATTTT.

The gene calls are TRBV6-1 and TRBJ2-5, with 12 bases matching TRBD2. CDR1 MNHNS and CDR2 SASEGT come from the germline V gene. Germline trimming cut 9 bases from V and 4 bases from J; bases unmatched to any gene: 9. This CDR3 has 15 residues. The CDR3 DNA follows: TGTGCCAGTCGGCTAGCGGGAGGGGGGGGAGAGACCCAGTACTTC. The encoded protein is CASRLAGGGGETQYF.

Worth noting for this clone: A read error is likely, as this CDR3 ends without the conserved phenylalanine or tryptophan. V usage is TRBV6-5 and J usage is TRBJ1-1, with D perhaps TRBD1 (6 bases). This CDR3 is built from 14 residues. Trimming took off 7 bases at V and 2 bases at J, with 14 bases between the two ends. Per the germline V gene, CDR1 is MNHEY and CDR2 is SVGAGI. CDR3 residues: CASKDQGTNTEAFL. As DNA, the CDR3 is TGTGCCAGCAAGGACCAGGGGACTAACACTGAAGCTTTCCTT.

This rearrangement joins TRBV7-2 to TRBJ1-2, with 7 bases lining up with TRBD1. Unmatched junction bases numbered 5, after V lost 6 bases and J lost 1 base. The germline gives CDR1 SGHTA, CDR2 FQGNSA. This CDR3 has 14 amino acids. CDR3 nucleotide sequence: TGTGCCAGCAGTAAGACAGGGAATAACTATGGCTACACCTTC. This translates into CASSKTGNNYGYTF. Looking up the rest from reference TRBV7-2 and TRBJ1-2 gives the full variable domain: GAGVSQSPSNKVTEKGKDVELRCDPISGHTALYWYRQSLGQGLEFLIYFQGNSAPDKSGLPSDRFSAERTGGSVSTLTIQRTQQEDSAVYLCASSKTGNNYGYTFGSGTRLTVV.

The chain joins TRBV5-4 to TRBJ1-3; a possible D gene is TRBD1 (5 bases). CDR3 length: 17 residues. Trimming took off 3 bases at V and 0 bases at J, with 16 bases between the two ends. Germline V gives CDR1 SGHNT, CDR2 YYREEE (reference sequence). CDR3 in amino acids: CASSSPRAGLSGNTIYF. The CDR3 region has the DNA TGTGCCAGCAGCTCCCCCCGGGCAGGGCTCTCTGGAAACACCATATATTTT.